The T cell receptor beta chain described here comes from a study of T-cell reconstitution after alpha-beta-depleted transplantation in children. Unique molecular identifiers were used to barcode this TCRbeta library. TCRdb re-derived calls from the PCR reads in MiXCR, one entry per CDR3 protein. This table has hundreds of thousands of distinct CDR3 sequences, about 14% appearing once. This clonotype turned up a few times. CDR3 length: 16 residues. The germline gives CDR1 MNHEY, CDR2 SVGAGI. The V gene lost 0 bases and the J gene lost 5 bases, with 16 bases spanning the gap. The receptor was isolated from a human donor who donated a stem cell graft to a child with Fanconi anemia. This chain connects TRBV6-5 to TRBJ1-1; D unclear. The specimen was PBMCs, collected from the stem cell graft. The CDR3 spells CASSYSILAGGTEAFF. In DNA, the CDR3 is TGTGCCAGCAGTTACTCGATTCTGGCGGGAGGGACTGAAGCTTTCTTT.